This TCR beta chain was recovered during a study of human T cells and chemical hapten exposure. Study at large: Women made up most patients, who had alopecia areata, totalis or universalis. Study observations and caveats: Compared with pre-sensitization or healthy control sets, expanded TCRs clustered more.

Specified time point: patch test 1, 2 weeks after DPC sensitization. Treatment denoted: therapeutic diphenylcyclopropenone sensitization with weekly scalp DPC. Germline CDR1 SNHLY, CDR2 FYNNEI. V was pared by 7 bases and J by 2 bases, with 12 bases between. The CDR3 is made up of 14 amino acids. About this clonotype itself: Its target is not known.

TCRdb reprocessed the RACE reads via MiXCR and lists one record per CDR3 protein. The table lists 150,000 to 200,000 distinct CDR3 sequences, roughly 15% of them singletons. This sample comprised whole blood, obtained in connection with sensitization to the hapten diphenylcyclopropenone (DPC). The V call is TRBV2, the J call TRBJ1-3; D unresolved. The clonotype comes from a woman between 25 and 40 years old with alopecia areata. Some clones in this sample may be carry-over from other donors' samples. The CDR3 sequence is CASTRSATGNTIYF. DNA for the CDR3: TGTGCCAGCACCCGGAGCGCTACTGGAAACACCATATATTTT.